The T cell receptor (beta chain) under discussion was sequenced for a study of regulatory T cells in long-lasting Graves disease. General study findings and limits: Study of thyroid tissue was not done, with only peripheral blood studied.

The time point denotes: newly diagnosed GD, antithyroid drugs for less than 3 months. TCR sequences were obtained from RNA taken from PBMCs. Libraries of TCR beta came from iRepertoire HTBI primers plus Arm-PCR of CDR3 regions. In the original processing: Across the samples, identification revealed some 64 TRBV and more than 11 TRBJ segments. TCRdb ran MiXCR on the multiplex PCR reads and lists one entry per CDR3 protein. TCRdb, not the authors, supplied the V and J calls. Here the sample spans around 400,000 distinct CDR3 sequences, approximately 16% being singletons. This clonotype was seen a single time. What it binds is unknown. Possible read error: a much larger clone is one base away. Germline V lookup: CDR1 SGHVS, CDR2 FQNEAQ. This CDR3 has 15 amino acids. These data were likewise used in another study, on T cells in Graves' hyperthyroidism and ophthalmopathy. That source notes: The model foresaw ophthalmopathy a median approximately 6.3 months prior to onset.

Sequencing was performed on peripheral blood mononuclear cells (PBMCs), taken at new diagnosis, from a patient treated with antithyroid drugs. V gene TRBV7-8 combines with J gene TRBJ1-1; 8 bases fit TRBD1. This receptor was taken from a woman aged 40 to 49 with Graves disease. Written as DNA, the CDR3 is TGTGTCAGCAGCTCCTTGCAGGGGGCAGGAGCTGAAGCTTTCTTT. Amino acids: CVSSSLQGAGAEAFF.